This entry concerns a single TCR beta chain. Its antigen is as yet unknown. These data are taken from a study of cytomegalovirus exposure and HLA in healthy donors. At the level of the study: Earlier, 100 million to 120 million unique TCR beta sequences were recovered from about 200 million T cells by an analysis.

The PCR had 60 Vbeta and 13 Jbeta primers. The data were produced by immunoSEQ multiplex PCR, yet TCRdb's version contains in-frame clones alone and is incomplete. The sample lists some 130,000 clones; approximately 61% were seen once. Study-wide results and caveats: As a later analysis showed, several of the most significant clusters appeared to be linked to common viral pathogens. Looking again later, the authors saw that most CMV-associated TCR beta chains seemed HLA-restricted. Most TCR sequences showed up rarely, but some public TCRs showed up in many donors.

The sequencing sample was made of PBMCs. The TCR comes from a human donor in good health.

CDR3 in amino acids: CASSLVYRGQETQYF. CDR3 sequence (DNA): TGTGCCAGCAGCTTAGTTTACAGGGGGCAAGAGACCCAGTACTTC. This chain links TRBV5-6 with TRBJ2-5, with TRBD1 identical over 8 bases. The V gene's germline CDR1 is SGHDT and CDR2 YYEEEE. The trim removed 2 bases at V and 2 bases at J, leaving 5 bases unmatched. CDR3 length: 15 amino acids.